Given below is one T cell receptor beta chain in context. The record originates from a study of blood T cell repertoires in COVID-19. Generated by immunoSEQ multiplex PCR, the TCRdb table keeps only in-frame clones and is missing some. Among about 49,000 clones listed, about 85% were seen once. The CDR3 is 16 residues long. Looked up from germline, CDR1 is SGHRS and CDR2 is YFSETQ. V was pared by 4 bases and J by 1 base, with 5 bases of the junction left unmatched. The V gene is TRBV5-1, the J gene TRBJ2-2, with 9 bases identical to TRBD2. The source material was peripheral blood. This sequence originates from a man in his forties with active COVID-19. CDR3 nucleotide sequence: TGCGCCAGCAGCCCTAGCGGGAACGTGAACACCGGGGAGCTGTTTTTT. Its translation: CASSPSGNVNTGELFF.